The text below deals with one T cell receptor (beta chain). The antigen is unknown. Time point indicated: week 11, during vaccination. Vaccination comprised doses that each held 300 ug of mutant IDH1 20-mer peptide, plus topical imiquimod. V gave up 3 bases and J gave up 5 bases; unmatched junction bases: 10. This CDR3 region has 16 residues. Per the germline V gene, CDR1 is SGHRS and CDR2 is YFSETQ. The sample is drawn from a study of a mutant IDH1 vaccine in newly diagnosed glioma. Sequencing used immunoSEQ multiplex PCR; TCRdb keeps in-frame clones, though not all of them. The sample carries about 120,000 clones, about 90% recorded once.

The receptor's source is a woman aged 45-65 years with glioma. V gene TRBV5-1 combines with J gene TRBJ1-1; 10 positions agree with TRBD1. The input for sequencing was PBMCs, taken from a glioma patient whose treatment included an IDH1 peptide vaccine. CDR3 in amino acids: CASSWMTGGGGTEAFF. The CDR3 DNA follows: TGCGCCAGCAGCTGGATGACAGGGGGCGGAGGGACTGAAGCTTTCTTT.